The clone carrying this T cell receptor beta chain was seen repeatedly, ten times or more. Its antigen is currently unknown. Time point noted: pre-sensitization, week 0. Noted treatment: therapeutic diphenylcyclopropenone sensitization with weekly scalp DPC. The data were obtained in a study of human T cells and chemical hapten exposure. Study-level findings and limits: Controls had significantly fewer large CDR3 similarity clusters than were formed by expanded TCRs.

The library gave individual cDNA molecules unique molecular identifiers. TCRdb itself ran the RACE reads through MiXCR, one entry per CDR3 protein. Counted here are 350,000 to 400,000 distinct CDR3 sequences, about 5.1% occurring once; the ten biggest clones make up 2.5% to 3%. This clonotype was obtained from a woman in her 50s with alopecia areata. Some clones in this sample may be carry-over from other donors' samples. Sequenced here: whole blood, sampled in connection with sensitization to the hapten diphenylcyclopropenone (DPC).

CDR3 residues: CASSSGTVSNQPQHF. The CDR3 coding sequence is TGTGCCAGCAGCTCCGGGACAGTTAGCAATCAGCCCCAGCATTTT. The genes are TRBV6-2 or TRBV6-3 and TRBJ1-5; 7 bases agree with TRBD1. With V trimmed by 6 bases and J by 0 bases, 5 bases remained unmatched. The CDR3 totals 15 residues. Germline V gene data show CDR1 as MNHEY and CDR2 as SVGEGT.